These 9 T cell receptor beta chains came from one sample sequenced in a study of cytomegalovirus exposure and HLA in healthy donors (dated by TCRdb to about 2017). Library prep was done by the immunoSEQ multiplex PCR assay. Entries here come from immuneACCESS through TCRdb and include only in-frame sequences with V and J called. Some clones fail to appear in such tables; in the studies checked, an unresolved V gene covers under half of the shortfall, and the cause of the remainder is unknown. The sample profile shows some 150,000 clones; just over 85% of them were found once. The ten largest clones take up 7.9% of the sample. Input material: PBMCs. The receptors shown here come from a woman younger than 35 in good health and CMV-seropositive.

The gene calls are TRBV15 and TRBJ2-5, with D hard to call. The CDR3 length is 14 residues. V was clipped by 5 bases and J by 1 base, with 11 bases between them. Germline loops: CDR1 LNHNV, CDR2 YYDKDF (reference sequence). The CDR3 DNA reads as TGTGCCACCAGCCCCCGGCAGGCCCAAGAGACCCAGTACTTC. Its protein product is CATSPRQAQETQYF.

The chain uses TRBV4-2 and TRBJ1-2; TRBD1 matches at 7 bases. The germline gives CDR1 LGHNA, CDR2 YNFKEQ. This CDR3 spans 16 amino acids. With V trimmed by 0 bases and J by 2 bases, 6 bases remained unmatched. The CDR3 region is CASSQDEGALNYGYTF. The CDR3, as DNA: TGTGCCAGCAGCCAAGACGAGGGGGCGCTGAACTATGGCTACACCTTC.

CDR3 DNA: TGTGCCAGCAGGATCACAGGGCAAGCCCACGCAACTAATGAAAAACTGTTTTTT. The encoded protein is CASRITGQAHATNEKLFF. The chain links TRBV7-9 to TRBJ1-4, with a possible D match to TRBD1 (6 bases). The germline V gene has CDR1 SEHNR and CDR2 FQNEAQ (reference sequence). Trimming shortened V by 6 bases and J by 0 bases, and 20 bases separated the two germline ends. This CDR3 region has 18 residues.

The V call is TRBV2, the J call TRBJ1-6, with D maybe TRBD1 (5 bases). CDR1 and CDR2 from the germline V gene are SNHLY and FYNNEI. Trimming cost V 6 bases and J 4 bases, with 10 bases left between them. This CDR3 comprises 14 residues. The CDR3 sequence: CASRVGGYNSPLHF. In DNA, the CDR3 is TGTGCCAGCAGGGTGGGGGGGTATAATTCACCCCTCCACTTT.

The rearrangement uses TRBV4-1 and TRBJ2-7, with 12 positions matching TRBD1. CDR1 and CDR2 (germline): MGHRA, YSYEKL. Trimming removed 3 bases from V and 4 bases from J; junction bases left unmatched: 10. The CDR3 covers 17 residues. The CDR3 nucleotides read TGCGCCAGCAGCCACACCTTCCGGGACAGGGGGCGATACGAGCAGTACTTC. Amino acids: CASSHTFRDRGRYEQYF.

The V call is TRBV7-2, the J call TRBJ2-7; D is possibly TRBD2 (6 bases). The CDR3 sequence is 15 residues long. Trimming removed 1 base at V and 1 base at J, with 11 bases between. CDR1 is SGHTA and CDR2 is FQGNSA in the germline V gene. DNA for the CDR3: TGTGCCAGCAGCTTAGGTTGGAGGGCTTCCTACGAGCAGTACTTC. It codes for CASSLGWRASYEQYF.

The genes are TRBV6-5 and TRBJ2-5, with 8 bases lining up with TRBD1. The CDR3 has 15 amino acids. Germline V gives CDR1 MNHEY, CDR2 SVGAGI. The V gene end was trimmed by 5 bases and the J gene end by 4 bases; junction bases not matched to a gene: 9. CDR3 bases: TGTGCCAGCAGTCGCCCCGGACAGGGAGGAGAGACCCAGTACTTC. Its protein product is CASSRPGQGGETQYF.

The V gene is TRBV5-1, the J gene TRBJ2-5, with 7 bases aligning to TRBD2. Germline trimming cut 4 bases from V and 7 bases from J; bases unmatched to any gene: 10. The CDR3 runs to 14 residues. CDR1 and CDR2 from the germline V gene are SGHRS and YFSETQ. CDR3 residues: CASSPGGPGGTQYF. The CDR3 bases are TGCGCCAGCAGCCCGGGAGGCCCCGGCGGGACCCAGTACTTC.

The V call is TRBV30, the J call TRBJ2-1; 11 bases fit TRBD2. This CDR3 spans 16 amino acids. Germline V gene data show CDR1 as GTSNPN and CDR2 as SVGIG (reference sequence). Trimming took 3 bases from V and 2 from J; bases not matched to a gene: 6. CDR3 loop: CAWRGQTSGTYNEQFF. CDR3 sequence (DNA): TGTGCCTGGAGGGGACAGACTAGCGGGACCTACAATGAGCAGTTCTTC.